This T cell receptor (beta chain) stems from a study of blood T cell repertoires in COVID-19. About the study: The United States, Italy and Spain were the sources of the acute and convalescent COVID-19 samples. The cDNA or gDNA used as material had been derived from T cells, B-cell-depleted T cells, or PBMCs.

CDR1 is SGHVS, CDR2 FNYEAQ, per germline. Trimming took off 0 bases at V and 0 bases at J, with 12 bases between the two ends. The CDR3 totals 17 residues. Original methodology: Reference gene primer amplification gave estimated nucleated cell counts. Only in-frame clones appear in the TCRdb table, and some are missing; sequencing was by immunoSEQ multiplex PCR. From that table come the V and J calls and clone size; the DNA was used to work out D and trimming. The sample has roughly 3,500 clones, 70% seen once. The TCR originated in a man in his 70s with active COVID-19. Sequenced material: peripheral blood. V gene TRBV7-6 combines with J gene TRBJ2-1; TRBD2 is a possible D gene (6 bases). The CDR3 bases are TGTGCCAGCAGCTTAGCGCTGGAGGGCTTCTCCTACAATGAGCAGTTCTTC. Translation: CASSLALEGFSYNEQFF.